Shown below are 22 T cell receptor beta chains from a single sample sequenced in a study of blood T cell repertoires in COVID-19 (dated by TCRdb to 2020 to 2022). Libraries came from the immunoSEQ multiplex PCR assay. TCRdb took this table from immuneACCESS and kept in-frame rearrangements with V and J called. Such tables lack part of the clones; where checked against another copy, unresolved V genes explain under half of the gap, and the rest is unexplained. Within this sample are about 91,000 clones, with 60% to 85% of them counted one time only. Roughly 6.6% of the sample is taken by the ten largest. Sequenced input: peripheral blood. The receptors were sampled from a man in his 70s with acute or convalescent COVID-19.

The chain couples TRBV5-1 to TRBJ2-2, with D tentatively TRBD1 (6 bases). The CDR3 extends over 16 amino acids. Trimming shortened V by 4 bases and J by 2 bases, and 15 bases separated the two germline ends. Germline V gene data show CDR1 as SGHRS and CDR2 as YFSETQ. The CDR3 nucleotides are TGCGCCAGCAGCCGCCTGGACAGTCGAAACACCGGGGAGCTGTTTTTT. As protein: CASSRLDSRNTGELFF.

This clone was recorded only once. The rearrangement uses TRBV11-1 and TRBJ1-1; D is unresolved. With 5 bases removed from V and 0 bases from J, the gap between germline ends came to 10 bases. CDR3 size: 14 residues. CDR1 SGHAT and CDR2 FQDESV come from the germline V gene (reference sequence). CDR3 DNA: TGTGCCAGCAGCCGGACGGGGTTGAACACTGAAGCTTTCTTT. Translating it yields CASSRTGLNTEAFF.

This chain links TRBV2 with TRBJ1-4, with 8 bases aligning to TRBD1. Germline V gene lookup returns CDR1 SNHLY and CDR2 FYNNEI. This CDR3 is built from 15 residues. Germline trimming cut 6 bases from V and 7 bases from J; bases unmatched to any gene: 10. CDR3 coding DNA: TGTGCCAGCAGCTACCCAGGGGGCGCAGGTGAAAAACTGTTTTTT. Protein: CASSYPGGAGEKLFF.

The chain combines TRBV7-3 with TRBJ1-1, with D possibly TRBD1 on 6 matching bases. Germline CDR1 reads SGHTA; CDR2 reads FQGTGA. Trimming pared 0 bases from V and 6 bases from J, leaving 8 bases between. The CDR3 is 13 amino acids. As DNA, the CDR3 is TGTGCCAGCAGCTTAACCCGACAGGCTGAAGCTTTCTTT. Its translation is CASSLTRQAEAFF.

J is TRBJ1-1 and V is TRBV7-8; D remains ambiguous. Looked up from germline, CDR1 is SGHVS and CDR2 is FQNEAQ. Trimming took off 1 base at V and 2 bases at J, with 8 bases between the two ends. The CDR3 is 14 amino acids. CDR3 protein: CASSLGGGNTEAFF. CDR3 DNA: TGTGCCAGCAGCTTAGGTGGCGGCAACACTGAAGCTTTCTTT.

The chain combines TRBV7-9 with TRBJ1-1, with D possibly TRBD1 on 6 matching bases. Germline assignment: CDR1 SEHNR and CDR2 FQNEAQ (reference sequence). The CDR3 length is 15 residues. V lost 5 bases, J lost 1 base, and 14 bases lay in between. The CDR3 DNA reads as TGTGCCAGCAGCCCCCGACAGGAAACGAACACTGAAGCTTTCTTT. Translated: CASSPRQETNTEAFF.

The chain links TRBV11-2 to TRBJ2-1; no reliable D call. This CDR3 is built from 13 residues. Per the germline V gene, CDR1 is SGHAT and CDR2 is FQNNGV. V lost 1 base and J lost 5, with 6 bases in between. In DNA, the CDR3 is TGTGCCAGCAGCTTAGGGCCAGACAATGAGCAGTTCTTC. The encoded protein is CASSLGPDNEQFF.

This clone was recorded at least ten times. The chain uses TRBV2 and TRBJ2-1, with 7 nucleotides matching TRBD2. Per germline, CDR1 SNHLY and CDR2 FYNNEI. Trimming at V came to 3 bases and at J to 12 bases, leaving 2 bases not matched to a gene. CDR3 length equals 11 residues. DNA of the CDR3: TGTGCCAGCAGTGACCGCGGGGGGCAGTTCTTC. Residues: CASSDRGGQFF.

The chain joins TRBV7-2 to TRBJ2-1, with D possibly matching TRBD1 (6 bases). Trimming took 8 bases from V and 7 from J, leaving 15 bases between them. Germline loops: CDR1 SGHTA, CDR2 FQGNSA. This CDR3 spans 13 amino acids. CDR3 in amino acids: CASLKVGGNEQFF. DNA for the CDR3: TGTGCCAGCCTTAAAGTAGGGGGAAATGAGCAGTTCTTC.

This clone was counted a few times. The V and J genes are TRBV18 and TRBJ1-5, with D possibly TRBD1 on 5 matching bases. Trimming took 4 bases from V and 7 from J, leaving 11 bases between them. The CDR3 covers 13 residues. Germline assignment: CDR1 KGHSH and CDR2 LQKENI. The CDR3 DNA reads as TGTGCCAGCTCACGGACGGGGGGGCAGCCCCAGCATTTT. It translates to CASSRTGGQPQHF.

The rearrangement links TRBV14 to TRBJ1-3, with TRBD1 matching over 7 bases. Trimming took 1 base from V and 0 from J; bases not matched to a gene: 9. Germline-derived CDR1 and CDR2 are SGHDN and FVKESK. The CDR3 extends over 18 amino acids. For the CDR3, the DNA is TGTGCCAGCAGCCAAGGTGCCAGGGGGGAAGTCTCTGGAAACACCATATATTTT. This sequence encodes CASSQGARGEVSGNTIYF.

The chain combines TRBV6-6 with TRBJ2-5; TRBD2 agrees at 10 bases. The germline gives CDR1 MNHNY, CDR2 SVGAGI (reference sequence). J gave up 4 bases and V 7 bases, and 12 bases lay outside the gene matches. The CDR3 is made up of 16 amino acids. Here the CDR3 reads CASTDSALAGVETQYF. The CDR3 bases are TGTGCCAGCACCGATTCGGCCCTAGCGGGAGTAGAGACCCAGTACTTC.

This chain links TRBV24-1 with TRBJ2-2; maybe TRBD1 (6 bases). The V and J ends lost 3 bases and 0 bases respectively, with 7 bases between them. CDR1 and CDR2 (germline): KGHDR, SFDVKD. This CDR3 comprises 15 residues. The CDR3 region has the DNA TGTGCCACCAGTGATGACAGGTCGAACACCGGGGAGCTGTTTTTT. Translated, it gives CATSDDRSNTGELFF.

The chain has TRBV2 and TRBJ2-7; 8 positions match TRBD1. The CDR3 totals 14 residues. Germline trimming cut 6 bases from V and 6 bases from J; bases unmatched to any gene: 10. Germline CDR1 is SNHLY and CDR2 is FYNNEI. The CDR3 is CASRWDRSESEQYV. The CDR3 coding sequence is TGTGCCAGCAGATGGGACAGGTCGGAATCCGAGCAGTACGTC.

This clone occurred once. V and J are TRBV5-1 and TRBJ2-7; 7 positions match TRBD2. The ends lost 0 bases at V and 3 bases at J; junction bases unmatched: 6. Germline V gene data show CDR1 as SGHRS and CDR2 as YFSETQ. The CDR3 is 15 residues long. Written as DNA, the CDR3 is TGCGCCAGCAGCTTGGATATAGCGGGCGGCTACGAGCAGTACGTC. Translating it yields CASSLDIAGGYEQYV.

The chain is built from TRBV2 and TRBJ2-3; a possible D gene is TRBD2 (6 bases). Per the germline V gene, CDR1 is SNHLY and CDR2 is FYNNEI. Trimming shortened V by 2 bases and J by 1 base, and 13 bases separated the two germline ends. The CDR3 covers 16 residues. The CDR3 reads CASSEPYWGGTDTQYF. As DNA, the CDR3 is TGTGCCAGCAGTGAACCCTACTGGGGGGGCACAGATACGCAGTATTTT.

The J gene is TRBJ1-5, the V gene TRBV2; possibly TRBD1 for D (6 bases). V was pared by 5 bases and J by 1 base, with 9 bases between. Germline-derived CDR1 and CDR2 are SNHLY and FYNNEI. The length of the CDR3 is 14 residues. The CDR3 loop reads CASSRQASNQPQHF. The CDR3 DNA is TGTGCCAGCAGTCGACAGGCAAGCAATCAGCCCCAGCATTTT.

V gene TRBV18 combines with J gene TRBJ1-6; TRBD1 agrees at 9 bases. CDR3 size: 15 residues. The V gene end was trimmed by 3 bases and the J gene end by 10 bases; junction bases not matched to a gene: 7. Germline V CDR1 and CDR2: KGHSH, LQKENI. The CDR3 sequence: CASSPLGTGRSPLHF. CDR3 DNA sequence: TGTGCCAGCTCACCCTTGGGGACAGGGAGATCACCCCTCCACTTT.

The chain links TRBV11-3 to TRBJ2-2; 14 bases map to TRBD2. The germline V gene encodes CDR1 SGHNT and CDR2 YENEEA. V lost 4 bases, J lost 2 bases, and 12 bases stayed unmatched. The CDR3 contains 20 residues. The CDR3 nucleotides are TGTGCCAGCAGCTCCCGTTTCGGACTAGCGGGGGGCATAAACACCGGGGAGCTGTTTTTT. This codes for CASSSRFGLAGGINTGELFF.

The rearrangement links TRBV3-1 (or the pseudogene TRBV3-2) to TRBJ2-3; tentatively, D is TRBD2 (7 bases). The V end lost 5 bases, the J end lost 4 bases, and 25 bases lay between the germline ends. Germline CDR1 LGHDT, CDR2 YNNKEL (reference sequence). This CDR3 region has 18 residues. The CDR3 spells CASSARLGGEGPSDTQYF. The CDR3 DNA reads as TGTGCCAGCAGCGCTCGACTAGGGGGGGAGGGCCCTTCAGATACGCAGTATTTT.

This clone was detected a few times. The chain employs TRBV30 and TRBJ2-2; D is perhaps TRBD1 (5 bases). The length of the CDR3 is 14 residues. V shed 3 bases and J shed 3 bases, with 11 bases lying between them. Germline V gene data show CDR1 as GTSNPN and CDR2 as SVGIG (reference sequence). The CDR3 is CAWSKGLHTGELFF. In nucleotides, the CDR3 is TGTGCCTGGAGCAAGGGGTTGCACACCGGGGAGCTGTTTTTT.

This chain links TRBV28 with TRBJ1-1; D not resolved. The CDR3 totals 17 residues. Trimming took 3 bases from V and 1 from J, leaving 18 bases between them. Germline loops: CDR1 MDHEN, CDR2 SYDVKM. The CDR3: CASSFLYRGLQNTEAFF. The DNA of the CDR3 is TGTGCCAGCAGTTTTCTTTATCGAGGACTGCAGAACACTGAAGCTTTCTTT.